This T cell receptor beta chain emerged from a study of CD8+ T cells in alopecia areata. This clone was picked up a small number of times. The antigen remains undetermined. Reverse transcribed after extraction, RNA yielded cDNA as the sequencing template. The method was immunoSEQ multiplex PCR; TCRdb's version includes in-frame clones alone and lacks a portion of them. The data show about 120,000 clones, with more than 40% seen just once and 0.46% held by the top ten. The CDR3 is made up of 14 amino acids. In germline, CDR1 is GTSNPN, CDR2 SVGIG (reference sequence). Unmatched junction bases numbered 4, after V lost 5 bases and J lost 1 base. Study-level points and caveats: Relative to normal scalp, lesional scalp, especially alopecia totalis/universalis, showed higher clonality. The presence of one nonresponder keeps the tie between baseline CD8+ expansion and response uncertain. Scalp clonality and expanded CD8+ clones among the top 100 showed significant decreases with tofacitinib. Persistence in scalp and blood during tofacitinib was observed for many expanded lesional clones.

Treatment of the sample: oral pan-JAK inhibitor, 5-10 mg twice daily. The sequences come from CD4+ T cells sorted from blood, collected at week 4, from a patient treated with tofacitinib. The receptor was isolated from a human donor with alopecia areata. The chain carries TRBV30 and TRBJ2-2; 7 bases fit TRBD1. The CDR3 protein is CAWAGTVNTGELFF. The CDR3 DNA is TGTGCCTGGGCCGGGACAGTGAACACCGGGGAGCTGTTTTTT.